The sequence of this T cell receptor (beta chain) was determined in a study of cytomegalovirus exposure and HLA in healthy donors. Overall study: The platform used for the roughly 120 validation repertoires matched that of the 600 to 800 first-cohort repertoires, a later analysis reported. Overall study results and limits: Among the CMV-associated chains, three were confirmed in vitro as specific for CMV antigens. The study designated roughly 150 TCR beta chains cytomegalovirus-associated.

The CDR3 contains 16 residues. CDR1 is LNHDA, CDR2 SQIVND, per germline (reference sequence). J was trimmed by 4 bases and V by 3 bases; bases with no gene match: 9. Generated by immunoSEQ multiplex PCR, the TCRdb table keeps only in-frame clones and is missing some. The sample has 200,000 to 300,000 clones; approximately 90% are singletons. With regard to this clone: The antigen is unknown.

The sequenced sample was PBMCs. The receptor was derived from a man younger than 35 in good health and CMV-seronegative. The chain combines TRBV19 with TRBJ2-1; 7 bases are a match to TRBD1. DNA for the CDR3: TGTGCCAGTAGTATGGCGGACAGGACGATTTACAATGAGCAGTTCTTC. This translates into CASSMADRTIYNEQFF.